The 3 T cell receptor beta chains below come from one sample, sequenced in a study of monozygotic twins with cystic fibrosis. Only in-frame clones appear in the TCRdb table, and some are missing; sequencing was by immunoSEQ multiplex PCR. The sample carries about 14,000 clones, roughly nine tenths recorded once. Sequencing was done on a sample of blood. The receptor source for this set is a boy aged 5 to 17 with cystic fibrosis.

V gene TRBV25-1 combines with J gene TRBJ1-4; D is ambiguous. The V and J ends lost 1 base and 3 bases respectively, with 6 bases between them. This CDR3 spans 14 amino acids. CDR1 and CDR2 (germline): MGHDK, SYGVNS. The CDR3 loop reads CASSEFNANEKLFF. CDR3 sequence (DNA): TGTGCCAGCAGTGAATTCAACGCTAATGAAAAACTGTTTTTT.

V and J are TRBV7-9 and TRBJ1-1; D uncertain. The CDR3 runs to 13 residues. CDR1 and CDR2 from the germline V gene are SEHNR and FQNEAQ (reference sequence). Trimming shortened V by 4 bases and J by 3 bases, and 9 bases separated the two germline ends. The CDR3 loop reads CASSSPPYTEAFF. The CDR3 DNA follows: TGTGCCAGCAGCTCCCCCCCTTACACTGAAGCTTTCTTT.

This chain links TRBV18 with TRBJ1-1, with D possibly TRBD1 on 5 matching bases. Germline CDR1 is KGHSH and CDR2 is LQKENI. V was cut by 3 bases and J by 3 bases, with 11 bases left in between. The CDR3 has 14 amino acids. The CDR3 is CASSPREGDTEAFF. CDR3 DNA: TGTGCCAGCTCACCGCGGGAAGGGGACACTGAAGCTTTCTTT.